The 22 T cell receptor beta chains below come from one sample, sequenced in a study of regulatory dendritic cells for organ transplantation. Generated by immunoSEQ multiplex PCR, the TCRdb table keeps only in-frame clones and is missing some. The table includes about 11,000 clones, roughly 70% detected once. These receptors have no known antigen. Sorted T cells were CFSE-labeled and cultured 5 days with allogeneic regulatory or mature dendritic cells at 1:10. Sequences were obtained from memory CD4+ T cells from blood cultured with regulatory dendritic cells. Indicated subset: CD45RO+ memory T cells. The receptors were gathered from a human donor in good health.

The rearrangement uses TRBV7-2 and TRBJ2-5; D not certain. CDR3 length: 13 amino acids. Germline V gene lookup returns CDR1 SGHTA and CDR2 FQGNSA. V shed 8 bases and J shed 0 bases, with 10 bases lying between them. DNA of the CDR3: TGTGCCAGCGCCCCCCAGTACCAAGAGACCCAGTACTTC. It encodes CASAPQYQETQYF.

V usage is TRBV18 and J usage is TRBJ2-7; TRBD2 might be the D (5 bases). The CDR3 runs to 14 residues. The germline V gene encodes CDR1 KGHSH and CDR2 LQKENI. V was cut by 3 bases and J by 0 bases, with 9 bases left in between. DNA of the CDR3: TGTGCCAGCTCACCGGACTTGAGCTCCTACGAGCAGTACTTC. Translating it yields CASSPDLSSYEQYF.

The genes are TRBV29-1 and TRBJ2-7; 16 nucleotides align to TRBD2. The germline CDR1 and CDR2 sequences are SQVTM and ANQGSEA. The V segment lost 5 bases and the J segment 6 bases; nucleotides outside the gene matches: 7. The CDR3 sequence is 15 residues long. The CDR3 DNA reads as TGCAGCGTTTGGGGACTAGCGGGGGGGCCTTCCGAGCAGTACTTC. Its protein product is CSVWGLAGGPSEQYF.

The genes are TRBV16 and TRBJ2-7; D remains unclear. The germline V gene has CDR1 KGHSY and CDR2 FQNENV. V was clipped by 3 bases and J by 4 bases, with 4 bases between them. The CDR3 covers 11 residues. The CDR3 spells CASSQSYEQYF. DNA for the CDR3: TGTGCCAGCAGCCAGAGTTACGAGCAGTACTTC.

The J gene is TRBJ2-1, the V gene TRBV5-1; D might be TRBD1 (6 bases). This CDR3 comprises 12 residues. CDR1 SGHRS and CDR2 YFSETQ come from the germline V gene. V was cut by 7 bases and J by 4 bases, with 9 bases left in between. The CDR3 reads CASRDKYNEQFF. The CDR3 nucleotides are TGCGCCAGCCGGGACAAATACAATGAGCAGTTCTTC.

This clone was detected only once. The J gene is TRBJ2-2, the V gene TRBV19, with D maybe TRBD1 (5 bases). This CDR3 is 15 amino acids long. Germline CDR1 and CDR2: LNHDA and SQIVND (reference sequence). V lost 7 bases to trimming and J lost 3 bases, with 15 bases between them. The CDR3 region is CASKIGDRDTGELFF. In nucleotides, the CDR3 is TGTGCCAGTAAAATAGGAGACAGAGACACCGGGGAGCTGTTTTTT.

Only one count was recorded for this clone. The rearrangement joins TRBV7-9 to TRBJ2-1; 15 nucleotides match TRBD2. The CDR3 runs to 19 residues. Germline CDR1 and CDR2: SEHNR and FQNEAQ (reference sequence). J was trimmed by 0 bases and V by 5 bases; bases with no gene match: 8. CDR3 in DNA: TGTGCCAGCAGCAACCCGGGACTAGCGGGGGGACTCTCCTACAATGAGCAGTTCTTC. It translates to CASSNPGLAGGLSYNEQFF.

The genes are TRBV2 and TRBJ2-2; 9 nucleotides line up with TRBD2. V was clipped by 6 bases and J by 2 bases; unmatched bases: 4. Germline CDR1 reads SNHLY; CDR2 reads FYNNEI. The CDR3 length is 15 residues. The CDR3 is CASRIAGANTGELFF. The CDR3 DNA sequence: TGTGCCAGCAGAATAGCGGGGGCCAACACCGGGGAGCTGTTTTTT.

This clone has only a few counts. Written as DNA, the CDR3 is TGTGCCAGCAGCCACCTCGGAAGATTCGGGACAGGGGCCATGAACACTGAAGCTTTCTTT. Protein: CASSHLGRFGTGAMNTEAFF. J is TRBJ1-1 and V is TRBV14; 10 bases map to TRBD1. There are 20 residues in the CDR3. With 3 bases clipped from V and 0 bases from J, the junction kept 16 bases outside the gene matches. Germline loops: CDR1 SGHDN, CDR2 FVKESK.

The chain couples TRBV19 to TRBJ1-3; D is possibly TRBD1 (5 bases). V was pared by 6 bases and J by 2 bases, with 23 bases between. The CDR3 consists of 18 residues. CDR1 is LNHDA, CDR2 SQIVND, per germline (reference sequence). CDR3 in amino acids: CASRSWGEAADPGNTIYF. DNA for the CDR3: TGTGCCAGTAGAAGCTGGGGCGAAGCAGCCGACCCTGGAAACACCATATATTTT.

The CDR3 is CASGLMRNDEQFF. The CDR3 nucleotides read TGTGCTAGTGGTTTGATGAGAAACGATGAGCAGTTCTTC. V and J are TRBV12-5 and TRBJ2-1; D gene ambiguous. CDR1 LGHNT and CDR2 FRNRAP come from the germline V gene. With 2 bases removed from V and 8 bases from J, the gap between germline ends came to 10 bases. The CDR3 is 13 amino acids.

The rearrangement links TRBV5-1 to TRBJ2-1; the match to TRBD1 covers 9 bases. This CDR3 contains 14 residues. Germline CDR1 is SGHRS and CDR2 is YFSETQ. The ends lost 1 base at V and 7 bases at J; junction bases unmatched: 3. The chain's CDR3 is CASSLRTGENEQFF. The CDR3 nucleotides read TGCGCCAGCAGCTTGCGGACAGGGGAGAATGAGCAGTTCTTC.

The chain links TRBV18 to TRBJ1-1, with no clear D. Germline V lookup: CDR1 KGHSH, CDR2 LQKENI. The CDR3 covers 12 residues. V lost 1 base and J lost 11, with 11 bases in between. The CDR3 DNA follows: TGTGCCAGCTCACCACTCCGACCGGAGGCTTTCTTT. Its protein product is CASSPLRPEAFF. The variable domain in full, completed from reference TRBV18 and TRBJ1-1, reads NAGVMQNPRHLVRRRGQEARLRCSPMKGHSHVYWYRQLPEEGLKFMVYLQKENIIDESGMPKERFSAEFPKEGPSILRIQQVVRGDSAAYFCASSPLRPEAFFGQGTRLTVV.

This clone was detected only a few times. The CDR3 loop reads CASSLSPRRAGELFF. The CDR3 DNA reads TGCGCCAGCAGCTTGTCCCCGAGACGGGCCGGGGAGCTGTTTTTT. This chain connects TRBV5-1 to TRBJ2-2; D gene ambiguous. V was clipped by 1 base and J by 6 bases, with 13 bases between them. Per the germline V gene, CDR1 is SGHRS and CDR2 is YFSETQ. The CDR3 is 15 residues long. The full variable domain, in which reference TRBV5-1 and TRBJ2-2 provide the parts outside the CDR3, is KAGVTQTPRYLIKTRGQQVTLSCSPISGHRSVSWYQQTPGQGLQFLFEYFSETQRNKGNFPGRFSGRQFSNSRSEMNVSTLELGDSALYLCASSLSPRRAGELFFGEGSRLTVL.

This clone ranks as large. The chain joins TRBV28 to TRBJ2-7; weak D call: TRBD1 (6 bases). Per the germline V gene, CDR1 is MDHEN and CDR2 is SYDVKM. The CDR3 runs 14 residues. Deletions cut 5 bases from V and 9 bases from J, with 20 bases between. In DNA, the CDR3 is TGTGCCAGCAGTGCCCAATCCCGACAGGCTGGGCAGTACTTC. Residues: CASSAQSRQAGQYF. Full variable domain (rest looked up from reference TRBV28 and TRBJ2-7): DVKVTQSSRYLVKRTGEKVFLECVQDMDHENMFWYRQDPGLGLRLIYFSYDVKMKEKGDIPEGYSVSREKKERFSLILESASTNQTSMYLCASSAQSRQAGQYFGPGTRLTVT.

The genes are TRBV27 and TRBJ1-1; 10 bases line up with TRBD1. The trim removed 6 bases at V and 1 base at J, leaving 2 bases unmatched. Looked up from germline, CDR1 is MNHEY and CDR2 is SMNVEV (reference sequence). This CDR3 has 14 amino acids. Written as DNA, the CDR3 is TGTGCCAGCAGAGGACAGGGGGGGAACACTGAAGCTTTCTTT. Its protein is CASRGQGGNTEAFF.

This clone was detected only a few times. CDR3 sequence reads: CASSRESNQPQHF. The CDR3 DNA sequence: TGTGCCAGCAGCAGGGAGTCCAATCAGCCCCAGCATTTT. The rearrangement uses TRBV11-2 and TRBJ1-5; D is ambiguous. V was trimmed by 5 bases and J by 3 bases, leaving 8 bases between them. The CDR3 runs to 13 residues. In germline, CDR1 is SGHAT, CDR2 FQNNGV.

The rearrangement uses TRBV7-2 and TRBJ2-7, with 10 bases identical to TRBD1. V gave up 1 base and J gave up 3 bases; unmatched junction bases: 3. Germline V gives CDR1 SGHTA, CDR2 FQGNSA. The CDR3 consists of 15 residues. CDR3 in amino acids: CASSLGQGAYYEQYF. In DNA, the CDR3 is TGTGCCAGCAGCTTAGGACAGGGGGCTTACTACGAGCAGTACTTC.

The chain couples TRBV5-1 to TRBJ1-3, with 7 nucleotides matching TRBD1. This CDR3 contains 14 residues. Germline trimming cut 5 bases from V and 1 base from J; bases unmatched to any gene: 3. Germline CDR1 is SGHRS and CDR2 is YFSETQ. DNA for the CDR3: TGCGCCAGCAGGGAACAGGGGTCTGGAAACACCATATATTTT. This codes for CASREQGSGNTIYF. Supplemented by reference TRBV5-1 and TRBJ1-3, the full variable domain reads KAGVTQTPRYLIKTRGQQVTLSCSPISGHRSVSWYQQTPGQGLQFLFEYFSETQRNKGNFPGRFSGRQFSNSRSEMNVSTLELGDSALYLCASREQGSGNTIYFGEGSWLTVV.

The rearrangement joins TRBV4-1 to TRBJ2-5, with no clear D. Trimming shortened V by 0 bases and J by 2 bases, and 7 bases separated the two germline ends. Germline V gene lookup returns CDR1 MGHRA and CDR2 YSYEKL. The CDR3 has 14 amino acids. In DNA form, the CDR3 reads TGCGCCAGCAGCCAAGAACCCGGGCAAGAGACCCAGTACTTC. Translated: CASSQEPGQETQYF.

The V and J genes are TRBV6-5 and TRBJ1-5; D might be TRBD1 (6 bases). The CDR3 length is 14 residues. The V gene lost 6 bases and the J gene lost 6 bases, with 15 bases spanning the gap. CDR1 MNHEY and CDR2 SVGAGI come from the germline V gene. CDR3 loop: CASSPTGMLQPQHF. CDR3 coding DNA: TGTGCCAGCAGCCCAACAGGGATGCTTCAGCCCCAGCATTTT.

V usage is TRBV27 and J usage is TRBJ1-2, with a weak D call TRBD1 (5 bases). The CDR3 loop spans 16 amino acids. The germline gives CDR1 MNHEY, CDR2 SMNVEV (reference sequence). V lost 5 bases, J lost 0 bases, and 16 bases lay in between. The CDR3 reads CASSPPWGDPNYGYTF. Written as DNA, the CDR3 is TGTGCCAGCAGTCCCCCCTGGGGGGACCCTAACTATGGCTACACCTTC.